The subject of this entry is one TCR beta chain. Libraries were prepared by immunoSEQ multiplex PCR; TCRdb keeps only in-frame clonotypes and omits some of them. The data hold approximately 26,000 clones, with 85% to 95% observed a single time. The sample originates from a study of T cells in localized non-small cell lung cancer. The sequence derives from a female donor over 55 with stage II squamous cell lung carcinoma. The material sequenced was peripheral blood, taken before any cancer treatment.

The CDR3: CASSLEGGNTEAFF. In DNA form, the CDR3 reads TGTGCCAGCAGCTTAGAAGGGGGGAACACTGAAGCTTTCTTT. The J gene is TRBJ1-1, the V gene TRBV11-2, with D possibly TRBD1 on 6 matching bases. Germline CDR1 reads SGHAT; CDR2 reads FQNNGV. This CDR3 is 14 amino acids long. Deletions cut 0 bases from V and 1 base from J, with 6 bases between.